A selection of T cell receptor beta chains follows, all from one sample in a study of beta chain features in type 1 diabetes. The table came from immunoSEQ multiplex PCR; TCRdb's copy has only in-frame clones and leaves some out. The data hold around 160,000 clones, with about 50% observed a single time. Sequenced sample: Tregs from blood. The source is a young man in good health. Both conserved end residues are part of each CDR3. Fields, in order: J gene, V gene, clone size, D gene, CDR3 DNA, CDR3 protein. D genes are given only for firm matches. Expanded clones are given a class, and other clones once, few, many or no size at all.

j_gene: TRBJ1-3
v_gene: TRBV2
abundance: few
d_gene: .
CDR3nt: TGTGCCAGGAGGCAGGGCTCTGGAAACACCATATATTTT
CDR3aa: CARRQGSGNTIYF

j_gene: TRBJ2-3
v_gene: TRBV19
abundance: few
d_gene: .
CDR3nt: TGTGCCAGTAGCTGGACATACGGCACAGATACGCAGTATTTT
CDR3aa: CASSWTYGTDTQYF

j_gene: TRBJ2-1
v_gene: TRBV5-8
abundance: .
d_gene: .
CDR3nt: TGTGCCAGCAGCTTGTGGCTGGGGGCGGCTTTCTCCTACAATGAGCAGTTCTTC
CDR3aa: CASSLWLGAAFSYNEQFF

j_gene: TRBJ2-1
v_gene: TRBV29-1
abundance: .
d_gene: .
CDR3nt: TGCAGCGTGGGGATGTCGGGGGTCAATGAGCAGTTCTTC
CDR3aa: CSVGMSGVNEQFF

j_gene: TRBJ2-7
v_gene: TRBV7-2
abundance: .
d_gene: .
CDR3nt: TGTGCCAGCAGCTTAGGGAGGTACGAGCAGTACTTC
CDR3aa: CASSLGRYEQYF

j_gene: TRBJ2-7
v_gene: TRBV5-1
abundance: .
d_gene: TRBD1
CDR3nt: TGCGCCAGCAGCTTCGGGACAGGGCCTTACGAGCAGTACTTC
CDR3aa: CASSFGTGPYEQYF

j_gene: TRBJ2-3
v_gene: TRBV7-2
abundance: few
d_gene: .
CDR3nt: TGTGCCAGCAGCCGGGTCCCAGATACGCAGTATTTT
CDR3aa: CASSRVPDTQYF

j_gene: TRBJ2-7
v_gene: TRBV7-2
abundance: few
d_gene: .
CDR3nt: TGTGCCAGCAGCTCGACGGGAACTGCCTACGAGCAGTACTTC
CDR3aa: CASSSTGTAYEQYF

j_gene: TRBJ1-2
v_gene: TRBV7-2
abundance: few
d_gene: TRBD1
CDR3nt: TGTGCCAGCAGCTTTTACAGGGGGGATGGCTACACCTTC
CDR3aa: CASSFYRGDGYTF

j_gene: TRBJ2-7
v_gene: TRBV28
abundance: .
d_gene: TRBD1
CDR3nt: TGTGCCAGCGGTACCTACAGGGGTTTCTACGAGCAGTACTTC
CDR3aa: CASGTYRGFYEQYF

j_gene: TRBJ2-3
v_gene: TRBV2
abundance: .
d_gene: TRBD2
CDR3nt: TGTGCCAGCAGGACCCTCGGACTAGCGCAACGTCCACCTACGCAGTATTTT
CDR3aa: CASRTLGLAQRPPTQYF

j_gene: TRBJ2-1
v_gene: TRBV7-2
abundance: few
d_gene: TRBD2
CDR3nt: TGTGCCAGCAGCTTAGTACCGGGACTAGCGGGAGGTAGGACGAATGAGCAGTTCTTC
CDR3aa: CASSLVPGLAGGRTNEQFF

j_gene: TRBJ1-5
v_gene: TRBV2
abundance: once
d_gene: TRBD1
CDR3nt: TGTGCCAGCAGCCCGGGACAGGGAAATCAGCCCCAGCATTTT
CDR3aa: CASSPGQGNQPQHF

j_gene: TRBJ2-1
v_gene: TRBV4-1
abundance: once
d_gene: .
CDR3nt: TGCGCCAGCAGCCACCCCATCTACAATGAGCAGTTCTTC
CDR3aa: CASSHPIYNEQFF

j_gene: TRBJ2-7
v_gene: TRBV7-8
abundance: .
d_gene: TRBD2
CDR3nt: TGTGCCAGCAGCCCATCCAGCGGGAGGGCCCTTCGGGAGCAGTACTTC
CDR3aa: CASSPSSGRALREQYF

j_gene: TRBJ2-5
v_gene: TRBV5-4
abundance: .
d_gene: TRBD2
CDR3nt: TGTGCCAGCAGCTTGGCCAGAACTAGCGGGGGCCACGGGGAGACCCAGTACTTC
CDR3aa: CASSLARTSGGHGETQYF

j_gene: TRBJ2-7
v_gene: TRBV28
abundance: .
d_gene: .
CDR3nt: TGTGCCAGCAGTCGGGGGGCCCACGAGCAGCACTTC
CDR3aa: CASSRGAHEQHF

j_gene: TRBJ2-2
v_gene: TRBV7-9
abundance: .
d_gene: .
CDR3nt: TGTGCCAGCAGCTTGCGGGGGCCTAAGAACACCGGGGAGCTGTTTTTT
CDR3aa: CASSLRGPKNTGELFF

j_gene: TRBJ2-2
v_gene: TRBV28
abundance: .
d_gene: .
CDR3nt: TGTGCCAGCAGCCGACAGTTCGGGGAGCTGTTTTTT
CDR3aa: CASSRQFGELFF

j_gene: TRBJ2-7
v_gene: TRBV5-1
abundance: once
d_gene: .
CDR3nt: TGCGCCAGCAGCTTGGCCGGTGACTCCTACGAGCAGTACTTC
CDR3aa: CASSLAGDSYEQYF

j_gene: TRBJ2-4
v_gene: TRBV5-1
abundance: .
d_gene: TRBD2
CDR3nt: TGCGCCAGCAGCATCGGACTAGCGGGTGGGGACATTCAGTACTTC
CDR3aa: CASSIGLAGGDIQYF

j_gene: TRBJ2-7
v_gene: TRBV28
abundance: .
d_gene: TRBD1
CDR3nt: TGTGCCAGCAGTTTATCGGGACAGGTCTACGAGCAGTACTTC
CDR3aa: CASSLSGQVYEQYF

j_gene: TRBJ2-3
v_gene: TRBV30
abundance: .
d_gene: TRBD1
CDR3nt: TGTGCCTGGATCGGACAGGGTACAGATACGCAGTATTTT
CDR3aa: CAWIGQGTDTQYF